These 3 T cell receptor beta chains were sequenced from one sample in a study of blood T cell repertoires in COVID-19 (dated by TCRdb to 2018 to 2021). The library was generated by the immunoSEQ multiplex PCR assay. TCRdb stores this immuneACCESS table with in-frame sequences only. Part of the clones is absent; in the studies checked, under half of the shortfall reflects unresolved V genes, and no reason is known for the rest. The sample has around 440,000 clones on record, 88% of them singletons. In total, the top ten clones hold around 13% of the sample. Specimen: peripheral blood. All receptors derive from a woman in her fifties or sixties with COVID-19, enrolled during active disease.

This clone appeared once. The CDR3 loop is CASSLGTGHLSGNTIYF. For the CDR3, the DNA is TGTGCCAGCAGCCTAGGAACGGGACACCTCTCTGGAAACACCATATATTTT. This sequence joins TRBV7-8 and TRBJ1-3; possible D gene TRBD1, 6 bases. Trimming cost V 5 bases and J 0 bases, with 17 bases left between them. The germline gives CDR1 SGHVS, CDR2 FQNEAQ. This CDR3 has 17 residues.

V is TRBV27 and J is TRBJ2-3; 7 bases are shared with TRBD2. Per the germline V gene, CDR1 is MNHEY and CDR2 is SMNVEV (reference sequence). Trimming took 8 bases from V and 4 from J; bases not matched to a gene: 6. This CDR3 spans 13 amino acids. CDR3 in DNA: TGTGCCAGCCCCAGCGGGGTGCCAGATACGCAGTATTTT. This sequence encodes CASPSGVPDTQYF.

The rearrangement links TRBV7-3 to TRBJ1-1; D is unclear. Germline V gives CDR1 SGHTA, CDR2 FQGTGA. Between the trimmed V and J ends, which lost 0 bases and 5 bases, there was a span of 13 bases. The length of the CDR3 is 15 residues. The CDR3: CASSLTSGLSTEAFF. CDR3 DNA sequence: TGTGCCAGCAGCTTAACGAGCGGTTTGTCGACTGAAGCTTTCTTT.